The 20 T cell receptor beta chains given below trace back to one sample, sequenced in a study of cytomegalovirus exposure and HLA in healthy donors. PCR involved 60 Vbeta and 13 Jbeta primers. Some clones are missing from TCRdb's copy, which holds only in-frame ones; the method was immunoSEQ multiplex PCR. The sample lists 100,000 to 150,000 clones; roughly 78% were seen once. The material sequenced was PBMCs. The receptors come from a man under 40 in good health and CMV-seronegative.

The chain uses TRBV6-1 and TRBJ1-3; D perhaps matches TRBD1 (6 bases). Germline assignment: CDR1 MNHNS and CDR2 SASEGT. The CDR3 is 17 residues long. The V gene lost 3 bases and the J gene lost 0 bases, with 15 bases spanning the gap. CDR3 DNA sequence: TGTGCCAGCAGTGACCCCGAGGACAGACACTCTGGAAACACCATATATTTT. Translated, it gives CASSDPEDRHSGNTIYF.

This clone was detected a few times. The chain employs TRBV7-9 and TRBJ2-1; a possible D gene is TRBD2 (6 bases). Trimming took 5 bases from V and 2 from J, leaving 25 bases between them. Germline V gene lookup returns CDR1 SEHNR and CDR2 FQNEAQ (reference sequence). This CDR3 has 19 residues. The CDR3 reads CASSQVRPFISGTYNEQFF. CDR3 nucleotide sequence: TGTGCCAGCAGCCAAGTTCGCCCATTTATTAGCGGAACCTACAATGAGCAGTTCTTC.

This rearrangement joins TRBV7-9 to TRBJ2-7, with 16 bases matching TRBD2. This CDR3 region has 19 residues. J was trimmed by 4 bases and V by 5 bases; bases with no gene match: 14. CDR1 is SEHNR, CDR2 FQNEAQ, per germline (reference sequence). The CDR3 protein is CASSAETGTSGRARYEQYF. CDR3 bases: TGTGCCAGCAGCGCAGAAACCGGGACTAGCGGGAGGGCCCGGTACGAGCAGTACTTC.

This clone was observed a handful of times. The chain is built from TRBV19 and TRBJ1-1; 9 bases align to TRBD1. The germline CDR1 and CDR2 sequences are LNHDA and SQIVND (reference sequence). CDR3 length equals 16 residues. Germline trimming cut 8 bases from V and 7 bases from J; bases unmatched to any gene: 17. CDR3 sequence: CASCHGNRGRFGEAFF. In DNA form, the CDR3 reads TGTGCCAGTTGCCATGGAAACAGGGGGCGGTTCGGTGAAGCTTTCTTT.

J is TRBJ1-4 and V is TRBV28; tentative D call: TRBD1 (6 bases). Germline V CDR1 and CDR2: MDHEN, SYDVKM. This CDR3 has 13 amino acids. V was shortened by 10 bases and J by 5 bases, with 14 bases between the two germline ends. The CDR3 DNA reads as TGTGCCACCCTAGACAGGCCCAATGAAAAACTGTTTTTT. The encoded protein is CATLDRPNEKLFF.

The chain recombines TRBV19 with TRBJ1-2; 10 positions agree with TRBD1. The V gene's germline CDR1 is LNHDA and CDR2 SQIVND (reference sequence). CDR3 length: 15 residues. V gave up 5 bases and J gave up 2 bases; unmatched junction bases: 5. CDR3 DNA sequence: TGTGCCAGTAGTGGAGCGGGACAGGGGAACTATGGCTACACCTTC. It codes for CASSGAGQGNYGYTF.

This sequence joins TRBV30 and TRBJ1-3; no clear D gene. The CDR3 has 14 residues. Germline values: CDR1 GTSNPN, CDR2 SVGIG (reference sequence). The V and J ends lost 3 bases and 4 bases respectively, with 13 bases between them. The CDR3 region is CAWSPGLNGNTIYF. The DNA for the CDR3 is TGTGCCTGGAGCCCAGGACTCAACGGAAACACCATATATTTT.

This chain connects TRBV9 to TRBJ2-1; D call uncertain. The CDR3 extends over 14 amino acids. The ends were cut back, 0 bases at V and 0 bases at J, with 4 bases in the middle. The V gene's germline CDR1 is SGDLS and CDR2 YYNGEE. The CDR3 here is CASSVESSYNEQFF. The CDR3 nucleotides are TGTGCCAGCAGCGTAGAGAGCTCCTACAATGAGCAGTTCTTC.

The V call is TRBV7-8, the J call TRBJ2-7; TRBD2 agrees at 8 bases. The CDR3 contains 15 residues. Trimming removed 4 bases from V and 2 bases from J; junction bases left unmatched: 7. CDR1 and CDR2 from the germline V gene are SGHVS and FQNEAQ. This CDR3 reads CASSSQLAATYEQYF. As DNA, the CDR3 is TGTGCCAGCAGCTCCCAACTAGCGGCTACCTACGAGCAGTACTTC.

V gene TRBV23-1 combines with J gene TRBJ2-1, with 10 bases that match TRBD1. TRBV23-1 is treated as an ORF (open reading frame) with a function not yet certain. Trimming removed 6 bases from V and 6 bases from J; junction bases left unmatched: 5. CDR3 size: 14 residues. In nucleotides, the CDR3 is TGCGCCAGCAGATGGACAGGGGGAAGCAATGAGCAGTTCTTC. Amino acid sequence: CASRWTGGSNEQFF.

Points on this clone: Other DNA sequences in the same sample also yield this CDR3. The chain links TRBV6-1 to TRBJ2-7; TRBD1 agrees at 8 bases. The CDR3 is 15 residues long. J lost 2 bases, V lost 4 bases, and 7 bases had no gene match. Germline V gives CDR1 MNHNS, CDR2 SASEGT. Here the CDR3 DNA reads TGTGCCAGCAGTGTCACGACAGGGGACCCCTACGAGCAGTACTTC. Its translation: CASSVTTGDPYEQYF.

This sequence joins TRBV4-3 and TRBJ2-7, with 9 bases aligning to TRBD2. With 0 bases clipped from V and 4 bases from J, the junction kept 4 bases outside the gene matches. This CDR3 region has 15 residues. Germline V lookup: CDR1 LGHNA, CDR2 YSLEER. The CDR3 coding sequence is TGCGCCAGCAGCCAAGAAGGTAGCGGGAGTTACGAGCAGTACTTC. Its translation: CASSQEGSGSYEQYF.

This rearrangement joins TRBV19 to TRBJ2-2, with no clear D. V shed 5 bases and J shed 1 base, with 5 bases lying between them. The length of the CDR3 is 13 residues. Germline loops: CDR1 LNHDA, CDR2 SQIVND (reference sequence). For the CDR3, the DNA is TGTGCCAGTAGTCCCAGGAACACCGGGGAGCTGTTTTTT. Protein product: CASSPRNTGELFF.

The rearrangement links TRBV27 to TRBJ2-7, with TRBD2 as a possible D gene (7 bases). CDR1 is MNHEY and CDR2 is SMNVEV in the germline V gene (reference sequence). V was clipped by 5 bases and J by 2 bases, with 22 bases between them. This CDR3 is 17 amino acids long. CDR3 in DNA: TGTGCCAGCAGTCCTTCTTGGGGAGGGGGGCTTACCTACGAGCAGTACTTC. Amino acid sequence: CASSPSWGGGLTYEQYF.

The chain joins TRBV11-2 to TRBJ2-1; 7 nucleotides match TRBD1. From germline, CDR1 is SGHAT and CDR2 FQNNGV. The CDR3 sequence is 17 residues long. V gave up 2 bases and J gave up 0 bases; unmatched junction bases: 7. The CDR3 DNA reads TGTGCCAGCAGCTTATATACAGGGGATCCCTCCTACAATGAGCAGTTCTTC. Protein product: CASSLYTGDPSYNEQFF.

This chain uses TRBV28 with TRBJ2-3; 7 nucleotides agree with TRBD2. CDR3 length equals 13 residues. The germline CDR1 and CDR2 sequences are MDHEN and SYDVKM. V was clipped by 7 bases and J by 2 bases; unmatched bases: 3. The CDR3 sequence: CASIGDYTDTQYF. The CDR3 bases are TGTGCCAGCATAGGGGACTACACAGATACGCAGTATTTT. Filled out from reference TRBV28 and TRBJ2-3, the complete variable domain reads DVKVTQSSRYLVKRTGEKVFLECVQDMDHENMFWYRQDPGLGLRLIYFSYDVKMKEKGDIPEGYSVSREKKERFSLILESASTNQTSMYLCASIGDYTDTQYFGPGTRLTVL.

The chain recombines TRBV7-2 with TRBJ2-1; TRBD2 matches 9 bases. The ends lost 1 base at V and 5 bases at J; junction bases unmatched: 3. The CDR3 contains 15 residues. Germline V gene sequence: CDR1 SGHTA, CDR2 FQGNSA. The CDR3 region has the DNA TGTGCCAGCAGCTTAGTAGCGGGAGCTAACAATGAGCAGTTCTTC. Amino acid sequence: CASSLVAGANNEQFF.

The chain is built from TRBV7-2 and TRBJ2-7; 8 positions agree with TRBD1. The trim removed 6 bases at V and 1 base at J, leaving 5 bases unmatched. CDR1 is SGHTA, CDR2 FQGNSA, per germline. The CDR3 extends over 14 amino acids. For the CDR3, the DNA is TGTGCCAGCAGAGGACAGGGTTCTTCCTACGAGCAGTACTTC. Its protein product is CASRGQGSSYEQYF.

Details on this clone: Compared with germline, one end of the junction differs, possibly owing to a read error. The chain couples TRBV6-5 to TRBJ1-5; 7 positions agree with TRBD1. From germline, CDR1 is MNHEY and CDR2 SVGAGI. The CDR3 totals 15 residues. The CDR3 spells CASSYYRGGNQPQHF. The CDR3 DNA sequence: TGTGCCAGCAGCTACTACAGGGGCGGTAATCAGCCCCAGCATTTT.

The chain couples TRBV2 to TRBJ1-2; D gene uncertain. Germline V gives CDR1 SNHLY, CDR2 FYNNEI. The CDR3 extends over 14 amino acids. V lost 2 bases, J lost 0 bases, and 7 bases lay in between. The CDR3, as DNA: TGTGCCAGCAGTGAATTTCAGGCTAACTATGGCTACACCTTC. Translating gives CASSEFQANYGYTF.